This entry features one TCR beta chain sequence. There is no known antigen for this receptor. No base qualities exist here, and no much larger clone lies one base off it. These data belong to a study of cytomegalovirus exposure and HLA in healthy donors (dated by TCRdb to 2017 to 2019). For the wider study: In an earlier analysis of 450 to 750 of the donors, around 300 Gb of sequence data and just under 120 million unique TCR beta sequences from 150 million to 200 million T cells were reported. The later analysis used no new phenotypic data to find candidate immune exposures, relying instead on TCR beta sequences and their occurrence across donors. The T cell repertoires of under 750 subjects were profiled by immunosequencing and related to cytomegalovirus serostatus. Among over 350 genotyped donors of the cohort, an average of approximately 230,000 unique TCR beta nucleotide sequences were sequenced per donor, roughly a sixth of them non-productive. All discovery cohort repertoires had been generated using a single sequencing platform. Roughly five DR-DQ haplotypes were handled as single units for association and clustering, since linkage in the cohort was strong. Genome-wide SNP genotypes for about 60% of the 666 donors were used in a later genetic analysis, which treated that subset as a discovery cohort. Class I and class II HLA loci were covered by the typing at four-digit resolution. A later analysis re-analyzed previously published TCR beta repertoires from 550 to 700 donors and added high-resolution HLA genotyping to study TCR occurrence patterns. The number of donors typed differed by locus, with roughly 620-630 for A, B, C, DRB1 and DQB1, more than 500 for DQA1, 606 for DPA1, and about 450 for DPB1. The study was designed to test whether signatures of past pathogen exposure could be identified by cataloging public T cell receptors. Along with the 666-subject first cohort, a separate validation cohort of over a hundred different subjects was used. Donor age, sex, ethnicity and CMV serostatus were compiled alongside the repertoire data. An early release covering 550 to 650 HLA-typed donors comprised approximately 290 gigabases of sequencing data and 85 million or so unique TCR sequences. Of the approximately 400 genotyped donors, over 70% fell in the genetic ancestry cluster associated with self-reported Caucasian donors. An earlier analysis of approximately 630 of the donors applied high-throughput TCR beta sequencing to assess whether each TCR beta V gene segment acted as functional or pseudogenic. To predict cytomegalovirus infection status, the study brought together high-throughput TCR immunosequencing, statistical association of individual TCRs with disease status, and machine learning. Summary of the overall study and its limitations: Because counts were too low, around 17 rarely observed V segments, including chromosome 9 orphons, were left out of the earlier analysis of over 550 of the donors. An earlier analysis of around 540 of the donors showed that most TCR beta V segments appeared in productive rearrangements either about 90% or about 30% of the time, which broadly matched IMGT annotations. A later analysis found that TCR association rates varied across HLA loci, with DRB1 alleles showing the most associated TCRs and HLA-C alleles the fewest. A further reported finding was that TCR beta sequences accurately predicted the HLA-A and HLA-B alleles for most subjects in the first cohort. A few of the identified cytomegalovirus-associated TCR beta chains were confirmed in vitro to be specific for cytomegalovirus antigens. In a later analysis, several top co-occurrence clusters were reported to appear linked to parvovirus B19, influenza, CMV and Epstein-Barr virus. The authors suggested that the approach could potentially be generalized to other disease states and immunological phenotypes. A later analysis found that most CMV-associated TCR beta chains appeared HLA-restricted, with HLA associations seemingly driven largely by CMV exposure. In both the original and validation cohorts, the classifier was reported to diagnose cytomegalovirus status with high specificity and sensitivity. Strong co-occurrence of HLA alleles, especially DR and DQ, made assigning TCR associations to individual alleles difficult. Correlated functional status among segregating V segments might reflect linkage disequilibrium, but an unknown experimental factor could not be ruled out. Across donors, most TCR sequences were observed very rarely, whereas some public TCRs were present in many individuals. The study gave a list of about 160 TCR beta chains associated with cytomegalovirus. The 87-base-pair reads could not distinguish some IMGT-functional V segments, including TRBV6-2 and TRBV6-3, so those segments were excluded. In a later analysis, around 17,000 TCR beta sequences were associated with specific HLA alleles at a false discovery rate of 0.05. The sequencing pipeline was judged likely to have produced a cluster of highly shared sequence variants as a technical artifact. Roughly uniform sequencing depth across donors was assumed in presence/absence analyses, although this assumption may not hold. In this cohort, only TCR beta chains were sequenced, and detectable features were limited by the absence of alpha or paired-chain data. A later genetic analysis reported fewer N-insertions in productive TCRs among donors in an Asian-associated ancestry cluster than the roughly 670-donor mean. V-gene and J-gene trimming of TCR beta chains was associated with a missense DCLRE1C variant in a later genetic analysis, and the association was replicated in an independent cohort. Immune exposure information for the cohort was limited to CMV serostatus. Because HLA typing was missing for some donors at each locus, association tests included only the typed subset. In a later analysis, HLA-associated TCR beta chains were found to be more clonally expanded and to have lower generation probabilities than equally common non-associated chains.

Library preparation used the immunoSEQ multiplex PCR assay. The multiplex PCR relied on a mix of 60 forward primers for TCR Vbeta segments and 13 reverse primers for TCR Jbeta segments. The CDR3 region of rearranged TCR beta genes was amplified from genomic DNA with a multiplex PCR assay. The amplified TCR beta libraries were sequenced on the Illumina HiSeq System as 87-base-pair reads. On the study's bioinformatics: Across the 500 to 750 repertoires, a later analysis counted some 80 million unique TCR beta chains, roughly 11 million of which were shared by at least two donors. A nearest-neighbor algorithm error-corrected the raw reads and collapsed the reads into unique sequences, merging closely related sequences to remove PCR and sequencing errors. CDR3 sequences were aligned to IMGT reference sequences to assign V, D and J gene segments. For a sequence to be retained, a match of at least six nucleotides to both a V gene segment and a J gene segment was required. A rearrangement was called productive if the CDR3 had no stop codons and remained in frame with V and J, and every other rearrangement was called non-productive. CDR3 was defined according to IMGT convention as the region running from the second conserved V-encoded cysteine to the conserved J-encoded phenylalanine. The earlier analysis of about 590 of the donors excluded sequences that lacked an unambiguous match to a single V gene segment. In an earlier analysis of 450 to 750 of the donors, a V segment was called functional when productive rearrangements were above 56.7%, and segregating when the standard deviation between donors exceeded 5%. A statistical classification framework was developed to diagnose cytomegalovirus status using the catalog of TCR beta chain sequences. In a later analysis, TCR nucleotide sequences were compared against IMGT/GENE-DB human TR gene sequences so that V and J genes could be assigned. Using the TCRdist pipeline, a later analysis assigned CDR3 sequences along with most-parsimonious VDJ recombination scenarios. A later analysis defined each TCR beta chain by its CDR3 amino acid sequence plus V-gene family, and excluded reads lacking a unique V-gene family. To address suspected cross-contamination and a sequencing artifact, a later analysis removed over 500 highly shared, low-generation-probability nucleotide sequences. A later analysis calculated a clonal expansion index for each public chain from normalized within-repertoire ranks of inferred template counts. Generation probabilities in a later analysis came from a VDJ recombination model fitted to out-of-frame rearrangements, and those results were checked against IGoR. Hypergeometric tests were used in a later analysis to score TCR-TCR, TCR-HLA and TCR-CMV co-occurrence, with a repertoire-size bias correction applied to the TCR pairs. False discovery rates were estimated in a later analysis by permuting HLA or CMV assignments 20 times. In a later analysis, co-occurring TCRs were grouped using DBSCAN, with TCRdist sequence similarity added in when clustering inside HLA-allele-positive subsets. Co-occurrence clustering excluded repertoires with fewer than 30,000 or more than 120,000 public chains, plus five with anomalous nucleotide sharing. The immuneACCESS repertoire file appears here via TCRdb, limited to in-frame rearrangements. These files lack a portion of the clones; in checked studies, under half of the deficit traces to unresolved V genes, and the cause of the others is not known. For V, J and clone size, that table is used; D and trimming come from the DNA. The sample records some 200,000 clones, about 90% of which are singletons. Around 0.21% of the sample belongs to the ten largest clones.

In total, 500 to 700 healthy bone marrow donors made up the cohort. At the time of sampling, all cohort members were nominally healthy, though unrecorded immune exposures were likely present. The donor tested CMV seronegative, placing the donor among the 350 or so seronegative members of the cohort. Each donor provided a peripheral blood sample, and peripheral blood mononuclear cells were used for TCR beta sequencing. Genomic DNA extraction from the blood cell samples was performed with the Qiagen DNeasy Blood Extraction Kit. The CDR3 spans 13 residues, from the cysteine through the phenylalanine. Only the CDR3 DNA is retained, 39 bases long and in frame from the first base. V loses 4 bases of germline sequence and J loses 3 bases, and the interval between the two ends is 10 bases. The germline V gene specifies MNHNS as CDR1 and SASEGT as CDR2.

The source is a girl under three years old in good health and CMV-seronegative. Sequenced: PBMCs. The chain links TRBV6-1 with TRBJ2-7, and the D gene may be TRBD1, 6 bases matching. Here is the DNA: TGTGCCAGCAGTGCGGGACACTACTACGAGCAGTACTTC. This codes for CASSAGHYYEQYF.